This TCR beta chain was recovered during a study of blood T cell repertoires in COVID-19. Study background: Donors in Cohort 3 counted as recovered after two negative PCRs, clearance, or symptom resolution.

In the source study's methods: Reference gene primer amplification in the assay estimated nucleated cell counts. TCRdb's table, derived via immunoSEQ multiplex PCR, lists solely in-frame clones and lacks some. D and trimming were read from the DNA, whereas the V and J calls and clone size are those reported in that table. The sample contains some 190,000 clones, around 87% of which appear only once. Participant age was roughly 18 to 100 years, and participants resided in around 24 US areas. In assigning cohorts, the study relied on participant-reported clinical history. The clonotype was recovered from a middle-aged woman in a cohort exposed to, infected with or recovered from COVID-19 (not recorded which). The sequencing input was PBMCs or T cells enriched from blood (not recorded which).

CDR3 residues: CASSLDPPQPQHF. The CDR3 bases are TGTGCCAGCAGCTTAGATCCTCCTCAGCCCCAGCATTTT. The rearrangement uses TRBV11-2 and TRBJ1-5; no clear D. From germline, CDR1 is SGHAT and CDR2 FQNNGV. Between the trimmed V and J ends, which lost 0 bases and 6 bases, there was a span of 6 bases. The CDR3 length is 13 residues.